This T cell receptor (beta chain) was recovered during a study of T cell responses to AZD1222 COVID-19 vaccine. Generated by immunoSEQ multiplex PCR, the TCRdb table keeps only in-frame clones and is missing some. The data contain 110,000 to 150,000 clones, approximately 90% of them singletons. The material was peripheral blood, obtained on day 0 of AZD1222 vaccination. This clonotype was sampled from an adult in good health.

The CDR3 DNA reads as TGTGCCAGCAGCCAAGATTTGATGAAGTCGCGGGGCTACACCTTC. As protein: CASSQDLMKSRGYTF. This chain links TRBV3-1 (or the pseudogene TRBV3-2) with TRBJ1-2; D uncertain. CDR3 length: 15 amino acids. Trimming removed 0 bases at V and 8 bases at J, with 16 bases between. Germline CDR1 reads LGHDT; CDR2 reads YNNKEL (reference sequence).